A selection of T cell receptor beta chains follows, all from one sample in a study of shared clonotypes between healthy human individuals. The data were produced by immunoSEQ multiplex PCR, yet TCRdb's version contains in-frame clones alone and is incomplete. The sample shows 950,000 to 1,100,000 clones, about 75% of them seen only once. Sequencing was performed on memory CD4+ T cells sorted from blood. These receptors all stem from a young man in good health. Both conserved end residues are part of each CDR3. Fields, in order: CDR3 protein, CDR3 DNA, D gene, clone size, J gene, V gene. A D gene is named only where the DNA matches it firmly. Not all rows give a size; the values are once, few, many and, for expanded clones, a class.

CASSFEGWEETQYF | TGTGCCAGCAGTTTTGAGGGCTGGGAAGAGACCCAGTACTTC | . | . | TRBJ2-5 | TRBV28
CAWSVNLAGNNEQFF | TGTGCCTGGAGTGTAAATCTAGCGGGAAACAATGAGCAGTTCTTC | TRBD2 | . | TRBJ2-1 | TRBV30
CASSLGAPGQPYSGNTIYF | TGTGCCAGCAGCTTAGGGGCACCGGGACAGCCCTACTCTGGAAACACCATATATTTT | TRBD1 | . | TRBJ1-3 | TRBV11-3
CASSPQGRSYTF | TGCGCCAGCAGCCCACAGGGGAGAAGCTACACCTTC | TRBD1 | . | TRBJ1-2 | TRBV5-1
CASSQDLAGGFNEQFF | TGTGCCAGCAGTCAAGACCTAGCGGGAGGGTTCAATGAGCAGTTCTTC | TRBD2 | once | TRBJ2-1 | TRBV7-2
CASSFTGGGIYEQYF | TGTGCCAGCAGTTTCACAGGGGGCGGAATTTACGAGCAGTACTTC | TRBD1 | many | TRBJ2-7 | TRBV27
CASSDPRGAGVSLSYGYTF | TGTGCCAGCAGCGATCCCAGGGGAGCAGGGGTATCGCTCAGCTATGGCTACACCTTC | . | . | TRBJ1-2 | TRBV9
CARSRDQPQHF | TGTGCCAGAAGCCGCGATCAGCCCCAGCATTTT | . | few | TRBJ1-5 | TRBV5-3
CASRGQGRWKAEAFF | TGTGCCAGCAGGGGACAGGGTCGGTGGAAAGCTGAAGCTTTCTTT | TRBD1 | . | TRBJ1-1 | TRBV6-6
CASSPGTGGETQYF | TGTGCCAGCAGTCCCGGGACAGGAGGGGAGACCCAGTACTTC | TRBD1 | . | TRBJ2-5 | TRBV6-5
CASSLPLTGAAEAFF | TGTGCCAGCAGCTTACCATTGACAGGCGCAGCTGAAGCTTTCTTT | . | . | TRBJ1-1 | TRBV11-2
CASSFREGQVDEQYF | TGTGCCAGCAGTTTCCGGGAGGGCCAGGTAGACGAGCAGTACTTC | TRBD2 | . | TRBJ2-7 | TRBV6-5
CASSQESARNTEAFF | TGCGCCAGCAGCCAAGAGTCTGCCAGGAACACTGAAGCTTTCTTT | . | . | TRBJ1-1 | TRBV4-1
CASSVGDSFSYEQYF | TGTGCCAGCAGCGTAGGGGACAGCTTTTCCTACGAGCAGTACTTC | TRBD1 | . | TRBJ2-7 | TRBV9
CASSFRGGRSYGYTF | TGTGCCAGCAGCTTCCGGGGAGGTCGAAGCTATGGCTACACCTTC | . | once | TRBJ1-2 | TRBV5-6
CAIQGSNQPQHF | TGTGCCATCCAGGGTAGCAATCAGCCCCAGCATTTT | . | . | TRBJ1-5 | TRBV28
CASSYSKAYEQYF | TGTGCCAGCAGTTACTCGAAAGCGTACGAGCAGTACTTC | . | . | TRBJ2-7 | TRBV6-6
CATGQNYGYTF | TGTGCCACAGGACAGAACTATGGCTACACCTTC | . | . | TRBJ1-2 | TRBV28
CASSFLGGINEQFF | TGTGCCAGCAGCTTTCTGGGGGGTATCAATGAGCAGTTCTTC | . | . | TRBJ2-1 | TRBV5-5
CASSSRTGGVREQYF | TGTGCCAGCAGCTCCAGGACAGGGGGGGTACGGGAGCAGTACTTC | TRBD1 | . | TRBJ2-7 | TRBV7-8
CASSIAGGEKLFF | TGTGCCAGTAGTATAGCCGGAGGGGAAAAACTGTTTTTT | . | few | TRBJ1-4 | TRBV19
CASTPRGRHLDEQFF | TGTGCCAGCACCCCGAGAGGGAGGCACCTTGATGAGCAGTTCTTC | . | . | TRBJ2-1 | TRBV21-1
CASSLTGVTNEKLFF | TGTGCCAGCAGCTTAACAGGGGTAACTAATGAAAAACTGTTTTTT | TRBD1 | . | TRBJ1-4 | TRBV5-6
CASSLGGRAEGRQYF | TGTGCCAGCAGCTTAGGGGGGCGCGCCGAGGGAAGGCAGTACTTC | . | . | TRBJ2-7 | TRBV7-2
CASSKGRGSEQYF | TGTGCCAGCAGTAAGGGCCGGGGGAGCGAGCAGTACTTC | . | . | TRBJ2-7 | TRBV2
CASSPRPGGGSYEQYF | TGCGCCAGCAGCCCGAGGCCGGGGGGTGGGTCCTACGAGCAGTACTTC | TRBD2 | . | TRBJ2-7 | TRBV5-1
CASSAVAGNEAFF | TGTGCCAGCAGTGCCGTCGCGGGGAATGAAGCTTTCTTT | . | . | TRBJ1-1 | TRBV6-5
CASSFSGASEQFF | TGTGCCAGCAGCTTTTCGGGCGCCAGTGAGCAGTTCTTC | . | . | TRBJ2-1 | TRBV7-3
CASSPDRFSYEQYF | TGTGCCAGCAGCCCGGACAGATTCTCCTACGAGCAGTACTTC | . | . | TRBJ2-7 | TRBV5-4
CASRETGSNTGELFF | TGTGCCAGCAGGGAAACAGGGTCGAACACCGGGGAGCTGTTTTTT | . | . | TRBJ2-2 | TRBV2
CASGETGRQETQYF | TGTGCTAGTGGCGAGACAGGTCGACAAGAGACCCAGTACTTC | . | . | TRBJ2-5 | TRBV12-5
CASSYSGGKQPQHF | TGTGCCAGCAGCTATTCTGGGGGAAAGCAGCCCCAGCATTTT | . | . | TRBJ1-5 | TRBV11-3
CATSIGASGSNEQFF | TGCGCCACTTCGATCGGGGCTAGCGGGAGTAATGAGCAGTTCTTC | TRBD2 | . | TRBJ2-1 | TRBV5-1
CASSEVAETQYF | TGTGCCAGCAGTGAGGTCGCAGAGACCCAGTACTTC | . | few | TRBJ2-5 | TRBV2
CASSSGLARAQETQYF | TGCGCCAGCAGCTCTGGACTAGCGCGGGCACAAGAGACCCAGTACTTC | TRBD2 | . | TRBJ2-5 | TRBV5-1
CAISDFGGSGEQYF | TGTGCCATCAGTGATTTCGGGGGGAGTGGGGAGCAGTACTTC | TRBD2 | . | TRBJ2-7 | TRBV10-3
CASSLDGGYYNEQFF | TGCGCCAGCAGCTTGGACGGGGGCTACTACAATGAGCAGTTCTTC | . | . | TRBJ2-1 | TRBV5-1
CASRGTQVSGNTIYF | TGTGCCAGCAGGGGGACACAAGTCTCTGGAAACACCATATATTTT | . | . | TRBJ1-3 | TRBV25-1
CAIQGQAWEQYF | TGTGCCATCCAGGGACAGGCCTGGGAGCAGTACTTC | TRBD1 | . | TRBJ2-7 | TRBV10-3
CASITGYNQPQHF | TGTGCCAGCATTACAGGTTACAATCAGCCCCAGCATTTT | . | . | TRBJ1-5 | TRBV6-6
CASSPGTGDGSYEQYF | TGTGCCAGCAGTCCCGGGACAGGGGATGGTTCCTACGAGCAGTACTTC | TRBD1 | . | TRBJ2-7 | TRBV6-9
CASSIYVGEGNEQFF | TGTGCCAGTAGTATTTATGTGGGAGAGGGGAATGAGCAGTTCTTC | . | . | TRBJ2-1 | TRBV19
CASSPKAGSTYNEQFF | TGTGCCAGCTCACCGAAAGCGGGGTCCACCTACAATGAGCAGTTCTTC | TRBD2 | . | TRBJ2-1 | TRBV18
CASSLGASGNEQFF | TGTGCCAGCAGCTTAGGGGCTAGCGGGAATGAGCAGTTCTTC | TRBD2 | . | TRBJ2-1 | TRBV7-2
CASSQVTVTNYGYTF | TGCGCCAGCAGCCAAGTGACTGTCACCAACTATGGCTACACCTTC | . | . | TRBJ1-2 | TRBV4-1
CASSLLQFSGANVLTF | TGCGCCAGCAGCTTATTACAGTTCTCTGGGGCCAACGTCCTGACTTTC | . | . | TRBJ2-6 | TRBV5-1
CASSLLGGDGYTF | TGCGCCAGCAGCTTGTTAGGGGGCGATGGCTACACCTTC | TRBD1 | . | TRBJ1-2 | TRBV5-1
CASSSVFGPGGMGEQYF | TGTGCCAGCAGTTCGGTTTTCGGGCCCGGGGGTATGGGCGAGCAGTACTTC | . | . | TRBJ2-7 | TRBV27
CAWSVWSEKLFF | TGTGCCTGGAGTGTATGGAGTGAAAAACTGTTTTTT | . | once | TRBJ1-4 | TRBV30
CASSDWENQPQHF | TGTGCCAGCAGTGACTGGGAAAATCAGCCCCAGCATTTT | . | few | TRBJ1-5 | TRBV2
CASSQGSDGPQHF | TGTGCCAGCAGCCAGGGGTCGGACGGGCCCCAGCATTTT | . | . | TRBJ1-5 | TRBV7-9
CASSEALAPTNEKLFF | TGTGCCAGCAGTGAAGCGCTGGCCCCAACTAATGAAAAACTGTTTTTT | . | . | TRBJ1-4 | TRBV2
CASSPNGGRAIYEQFF | TGCGCCAGCAGCCCGAATGGCGGGAGGGCCATCTATGAGCAGTTCTTC | TRBD2 | . | TRBJ2-1 | TRBV5-1
CASSWAGKGTEAFF | TGTGCCAGCAGTTGGGCAGGGAAGGGCACTGAAGCTTTCTTT | . | few | TRBJ1-1 | TRBV6-1
CSVIVWTGGNEQFF | TGCAGCGTTATCGTATGGACAGGGGGCAATGAGCAGTTCTTC | TRBD1 | . | TRBJ2-1 | TRBV29-1
CASSSTVNYGYTF | TGTGCCAGCAGTTCCACGGTTAACTATGGCTACACCTTC | . | . | TRBJ1-2 | TRBV6-5